The 24 T cell receptor beta chains reported below all come from one sample, sequenced in a study. TCRdb redid the calling of the 5' RACE reads with MiXCR, one entry per CDR3 protein. Of tens of thousands of distinct CDR3 sequences listed, approximately 23% are singletons. Sequences were obtained from memory CD4+ T cells sorted from a lymph node. Subset: memory CD4+ T cells, CD4+CD45RO+CD25-. The source of these receptors is a female donor with breast cancer.

This clonotype was observed a few times. The J gene is TRBJ2-7, the V gene TRBV5-1; 8 bases match TRBD1. CDR3 length equals 15 residues. Per the germline V gene, CDR1 is SGHRS and CDR2 is YFSETQ. J was trimmed by 6 bases and V by 4 bases; bases with no gene match: 12. The CDR3 DNA follows: TGCGCCAGCAGCCCGGGACAGGCTGACGATGCCGAGCAGTACTTC. It translates to CASSPGQADDAEQYF. The full variable domain, in which reference TRBV5-1 and TRBJ2-7 provide the parts outside the CDR3, is KAGVTQTPRYLIKTRGQQVTLSCSPISGHRSVSWYQQTPGQGLQFLFEYFSETQRNKGNFPGRFSGRQFSNSRSEMNVSTLELGDSALYLCASSPGQADDAEQYFGPGTRLTVT.

At least ten counts were recorded for this clonotype. This rearrangement joins TRBV6-6 to TRBJ1-4; the D is unclear. The length of the CDR3 is 13 residues. Germline loops: CDR1 MNHNY, CDR2 SVGAGI (reference sequence). V was trimmed by 2 bases and J by 3 bases, leaving 4 bases between them. CDR3 sequence (DNA): TGTGCCAGCAGTTACAGGGCTAATGAAAAACTGTTTTTT. It yields the protein CASSYRANEKLFF.

The V and J genes are TRBV5-1 and TRBJ2-7; D call uncertain. This CDR3 is built from 13 residues. Trimming removed 6 bases at V and 8 bases at J, with 18 bases between. Germline V gene sequence: CDR1 SGHRS, CDR2 YFSETQ. The CDR3 DNA reads TGCGCCAGCAAAACCCCGGACGAGTCCAAGCAGTACTTC. Protein sequence: CASKTPDESKQYF.

This clonotype was picked up a small number of times. CDR3 nucleotide sequence: TGCGCCAGCAGCTTGATGCCTGGGGACAATGAGCAGTTCTTC. It translates to CASSLMPGDNEQFF. This chain uses TRBV5-1 with TRBJ2-1; no firm D call. Trimming cost V 1 base and J 5 bases, with 10 bases left between them. The CDR3 runs 14 residues. The germline gives CDR1 SGHRS, CDR2 YFSETQ.

The rearrangement joins TRBV9 to TRBJ1-2, with D unresolved. This CDR3 has 17 residues. Trimming shortened V by 4 bases and J by 8 bases, and 27 bases separated the two germline ends. CDR1 and CDR2 (germline): SGDLS, YYNGEE. CDR3 sequence: CASSPQMVREKEGGYTF. CDR3 coding DNA: TGTGCCAGCAGCCCTCAAATGGTGAGGGAAAAAGAGGGCGGCTACACCTTC. The whole variable domain, remainder taken from reference TRBV9 and TRBJ1-2, is DSGVTQTPKHLITATGQRVTLRCSPRSGDLSVYWYQQSLDQGLQFLIQYYNGEERAKGNILERFSAQQFPDLHSELNLSSLELGDSALYFCASSPQMVREKEGGYTFGSGTRLTVV.

This clonotype was counted ten times or more. The rearrangement joins TRBV10-3 to TRBJ1-2; D remains unclear. Germline values: CDR1 ENHRY, CDR2 SYGVKD. Trimming pared 3 bases from V and 0 bases from J, leaving 8 bases between. The CDR3 runs 14 residues. The CDR3: CAISERGANYGYTF. CDR3 sequence (DNA): TGTGCCATCAGTGAAAGAGGAGCTAACTATGGCTACACCTTC.

Notes on this clonotype: At one end, the junction sequence differs from germline, possibly due to a read error. The V and J genes are TRBV7-2 and TRBJ1-5; 8 bases map to TRBD1. The length of the CDR3 is 14 residues. Germline V gives CDR1 SGHTA, CDR2 FQGNSA. The CDR3 nucleotides read TGTGCCAGCAGCGGGACAGGCTACTATCAGCCCCAGCAGTTT. Amino acid sequence: CASSGTGYYQPQQF.

This clonotype turned up a few times. V and J are TRBV19 and TRBJ2-1; TRBD2 aligns across 10 bases. V dropped 6 bases and J dropped 4; count of bases not matched to a gene: 6. The CDR3 loop spans 15 amino acids. Per germline, CDR1 LNHDA and CDR2 SQIVND (reference sequence). CDR3 bases: TGTGCCAGTAGCCCTGGGACTAGCGAGTACAATGAGCAGTTCTTC. It translates to CASSPGTSEYNEQFF.

The rearrangement joins TRBV7-9 to TRBJ2-2, with 7 bases matching TRBD1. The length of the CDR3 is 14 residues. Trimming at V came to 6 bases and at J to 8 bases, leaving 9 bases not matched to a gene. Per the germline V gene, CDR1 is SEHNR and CDR2 is FQNEAQ (reference sequence). The CDR3 coding sequence is TGTGCCAGCAGTTCTGACAGGGACAGAGGGGAGCTGTTTTTT. Translating gives CASSSDRDRGELFF.

This clonotype was recorded a few times. The rearrangement links TRBV5-6 to TRBJ1-4; D ambiguous. Germline assignment: CDR1 SGHDT and CDR2 YYEEEE. This CDR3 comprises 16 residues. V dropped 3 bases and J dropped 0 bases, with 12 bases sitting between them. DNA of the CDR3: TGTGCCAGCAGCTCCGACCGTAGTGCAACTAATGAAAAACTGTTTTTT. Its protein product is CASSSDRSATNEKLFF.

Only one count was recorded for this clonotype. A much larger clone lies one base from this, so it may be a read error. The chain combines TRBV11-2 with TRBJ2-1; 7 bases are a match to TRBD2. V shed 5 bases and J 10 bases; nucleotides not matched to a gene: 8. Germline CDR1 reads SGHAT; CDR2 reads FQNNGV. CDR3 length equals 13 residues. Here the CDR3 reads CASSVPSGIEQFF. Here the CDR3 DNA reads TGTGCCAGCAGCGTGCCGAGCGGGATCGAGCAGTTCTTC.

This clonotype was detected ten times or more. The V gene is TRBV6-5, the J gene TRBJ2-7; 10 positions agree with TRBD1. The germline V gene encodes CDR1 MNHEY and CDR2 SVGAGI. The J segment lost 10 bases and the V segment lost 5 bases, leaving 5 bases of the junction unmatched. The CDR3 consists of 12 residues. The CDR3, as DNA: TGTGCCAGCAGTACTCGACAGGGGGCTCAGTACTTC. It encodes CASSTRQGAQYF.

The chain recombines TRBV11-2 with TRBJ2-7, with TRBD1 as a possible D gene (5 bases). Germline lookup yields CDR1 SGHAT and CDR2 FQNNGV. The V gene lost 3 bases and the J gene lost 4 bases, with 16 bases spanning the gap. This CDR3 region has 15 residues. The CDR3 DNA sequence: TGTGCCAGCAGCTTCCCAGGGAACTCCCTGTACGAGCAGTACTTC. Its protein product is CASSFPGNSLYEQYF.

The V and J genes are TRBV5-1 and TRBJ2-1, with 9 bases aligning to TRBD2. V shed 3 bases and J 3 bases; nucleotides not matched to a gene: 4. The CDR3 has 15 residues. Germline values: CDR1 SGHRS, CDR2 YFSETQ. The chain's CDR3 is CASSSQAGGYNEQFF. CDR3 coding DNA: TGCGCCAGCAGCTCCCAAGCGGGAGGCTACAATGAGCAGTTCTTC.

The rearrangement joins TRBV9 to TRBJ2-3, with TRBD1 as a possible D gene (6 bases). CDR3 length: 16 amino acids. Germline CDR1 and CDR2: SGDLS and YYNGEE. The germline V and J ends were trimmed by 3 bases and 2 bases, with 16 bases remaining between them. This CDR3 is CASSGSPDRHTDTQYF. CDR3 nucleotides: TGTGCCAGCAGCGGTTCGCCCGACAGGCACACAGATACGCAGTATTTT.

As for this clonotype: This may come from a read error, since a much larger clone is one base off. CDR3 nucleotides: TGCAGTGCGGAGCCCAACGGGAGTTGGAGGGAGCAGTACTTC. This codes for CSAEPNGSWREQYF. The chain recombines TRBV20-1 with TRBJ2-7, with D possibly matching TRBD2 (6 bases). Germline V gene sequence: CDR1 DFQATT, CDR2 SNEGSKA (reference sequence). The CDR3 has 14 amino acids. The ends were cut back, 6 bases at V and 7 bases at J, with 22 bases in the middle.

This clonotype was seen a handful of times. The V and J genes are TRBV29-1 and TRBJ1-1; D may be TRBD1 (6 bases). The CDR3 length is 13 residues. In germline, CDR1 is SQVTM, CDR2 ANQGSEA. Trimming took 6 bases from V and 1 from J, leaving 12 bases between them. The CDR3, as DNA: TGCAGCGTAGATGGGGGGGCGAACACTGAAGCTTTCTTT. Its translation is CSVDGGANTEAFF. Based on the CDR3 plus reference TRBV29-1 and TRBJ1-1, the full variable domain is SAVISQKPSRDICQRGTSLTIQCQVDSQVTMMFWYRQQPGQSLTLIATANQGSEATYESGFVIDKFPISRPNLTFSTLTVSNMSPEDSSIYLCSVDGGANTEAFFGQGTRLTVV.

The V gene is TRBV5-1, the J gene TRBJ2-5; D is undetermined. The ends were cut back, 0 bases at V and 4 bases at J, with 7 bases in the middle. Germline V CDR1 and CDR2: SGHRS, YFSETQ. The CDR3 length is 13 residues. The CDR3 DNA follows: TGCGCCAGCAGCTTGGGGCCAGCAGAGACCCAGTACTTC. It yields the protein CASSLGPAETQYF.

This chain connects TRBV18 to TRBJ2-1; TRBD2 matches 8 bases. The V and J ends lost 0 bases and 2 bases, in that order; junction bases with no gene match: 3. Germline V gene sequence: CDR1 KGHSH, CDR2 LQKENI. This CDR3 is built from 16 residues. This CDR3 is CASSPPVSGTYNEQFF. The CDR3 region has the DNA TGTGCCAGCTCACCACCGGTTAGCGGGACCTACAATGAGCAGTTCTTC.

Here the CDR3 reads CSVVSWGRGRQETQYF. CDR3 sequence (DNA): TGCAGCGTTGTCAGTTGGGGCAGGGGGCGACAAGAGACCCAGTACTTC. The chain combines TRBV29-1 with TRBJ2-5; 8 nucleotides align to TRBD1. Germline V CDR1 and CDR2: SQVTM, ANQGSEA. The junction had 12 bases not matched to a gene; V was cut back by 4 bases and J by 2 bases. CDR3 length equals 16 residues.

V usage is TRBV4-3 and J usage is TRBJ2-1, with 7 bases fitting TRBD1. Unmatched junction bases numbered 8, after V lost 1 base and J lost 8 bases. The germline gives CDR1 LGHNA, CDR2 YSLEER. There are 15 residues in the CDR3. The chain's CDR3 is CASSQVDRAGDEQFF. The CDR3, as DNA: TGCGCCAGCAGCCAAGTTGACAGGGCCGGGGATGAGCAGTTCTTC.

About this clonotype: An end of the junction differs from the germline gene, which may be a read error. This sequence joins TRBV5-1 and TRBJ2-7; D is possibly TRBD1 (5 bases). The CDR3 length is 14 residues. Germline V gene data show CDR1 as SGHRS and CDR2 as YFSETQ. This chain's CDR3 is CAGSFQDNSYEQYF. Written as DNA, the CDR3 is TGCGCCGGCAGCTTCCAGGACAATTCCTACGAGCAGTACTTC.

This clonotype was found a few times. The V call is TRBV20-1, the J call TRBJ1-6; D possibly corresponds to TRBD1 (5 bases). CDR3 length equals 17 residues. Per the germline V gene, CDR1 is DFQATT and CDR2 is SNEGSKA (reference sequence). The V end was cut by 4 bases, the J end by 10 bases, with 26 bases between. CDR3 amino acids: CSATTPSHTQDGSPLHF. The DNA of the CDR3 is TGCAGTGCTACAACTCCATCCCACACACAGGATGGCTCACCCCTCCACTTT.

The chain carries TRBV5-1 and TRBJ1-1; TRBD1 matches at 7 bases. The CDR3 runs to 15 residues. Germline CDR1 SGHRS, CDR2 YFSETQ. The J segment lost 5 bases and the V segment lost 2 bases, leaving 9 bases of the junction unmatched. The DNA for the CDR3 is TGCGCCAGCAGCTTAAGAGGACAGGAGGGGACTGAAGCTTTCTTT. Protein sequence: CASSLRGQEGTEAFF.